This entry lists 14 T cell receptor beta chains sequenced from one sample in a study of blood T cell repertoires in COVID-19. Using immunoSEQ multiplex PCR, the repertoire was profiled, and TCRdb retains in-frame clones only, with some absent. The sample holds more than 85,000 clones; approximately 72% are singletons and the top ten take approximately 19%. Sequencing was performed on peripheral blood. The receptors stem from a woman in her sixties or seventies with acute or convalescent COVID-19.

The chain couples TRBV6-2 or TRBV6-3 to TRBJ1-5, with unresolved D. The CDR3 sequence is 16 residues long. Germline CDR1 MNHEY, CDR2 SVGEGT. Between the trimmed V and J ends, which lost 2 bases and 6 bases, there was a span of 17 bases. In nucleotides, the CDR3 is TGTGCCAGCAGTTACCCGCAGAGGCCACTGGGTCAGCCCCAGCATTTT. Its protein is CASSYPQRPLGQPQHF.

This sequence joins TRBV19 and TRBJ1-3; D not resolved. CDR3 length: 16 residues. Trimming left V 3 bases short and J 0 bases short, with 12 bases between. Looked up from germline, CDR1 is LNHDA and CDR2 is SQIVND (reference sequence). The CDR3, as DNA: TGTGCCAGTAGTATCTCTCGAGGCAACTCTGGAAACACCATATATTTT. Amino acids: CASSISRGNSGNTIYF.

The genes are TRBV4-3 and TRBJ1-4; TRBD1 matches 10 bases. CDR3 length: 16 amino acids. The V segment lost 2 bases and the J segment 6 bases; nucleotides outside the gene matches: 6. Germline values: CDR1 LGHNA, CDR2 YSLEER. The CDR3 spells CASSQPPGQGYEKLFF. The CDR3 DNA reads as TGCGCCAGCAGCCAACCACCGGGACAGGGGTATGAAAAACTGTTTTTT.

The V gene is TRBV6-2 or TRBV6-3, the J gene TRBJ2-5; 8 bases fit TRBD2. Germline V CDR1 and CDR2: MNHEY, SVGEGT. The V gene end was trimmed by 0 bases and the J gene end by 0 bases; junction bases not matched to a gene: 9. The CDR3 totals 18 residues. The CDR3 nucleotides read TGTGCCAGCAGTTACTCGACGTCAGCGCGGGGGGACCAAGAGACCCAGTACTTC. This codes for CASSYSTSARGDQETQYF.

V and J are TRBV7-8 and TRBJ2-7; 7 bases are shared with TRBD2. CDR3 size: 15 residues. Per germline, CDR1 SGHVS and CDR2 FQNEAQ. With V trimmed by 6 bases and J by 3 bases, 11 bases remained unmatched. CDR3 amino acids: CASSQLAGRDYEQYF. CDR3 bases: TGTGCCAGCAGTCAACTGGCAGGGAGGGACTACGAGCAGTACTTC.

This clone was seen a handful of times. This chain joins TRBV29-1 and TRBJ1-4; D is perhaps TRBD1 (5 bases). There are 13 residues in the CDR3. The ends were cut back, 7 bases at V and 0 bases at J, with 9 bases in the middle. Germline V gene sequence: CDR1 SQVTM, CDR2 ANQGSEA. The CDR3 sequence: CSAETATNEKLFF. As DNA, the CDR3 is TGCAGCGCCGAGACAGCAACTAATGAAAAACTGTTTTTT.

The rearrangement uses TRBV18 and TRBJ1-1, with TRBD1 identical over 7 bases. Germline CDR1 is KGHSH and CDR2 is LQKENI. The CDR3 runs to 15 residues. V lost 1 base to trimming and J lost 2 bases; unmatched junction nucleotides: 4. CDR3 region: CASSPLNRGNTEAFF. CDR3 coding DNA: TGTGCCAGCTCACCACTTAACAGGGGTAACACTGAAGCTTTCTTT.

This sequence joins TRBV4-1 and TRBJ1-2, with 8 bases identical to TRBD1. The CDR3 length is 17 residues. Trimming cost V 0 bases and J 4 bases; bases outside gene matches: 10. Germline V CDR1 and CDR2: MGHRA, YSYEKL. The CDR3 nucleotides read TGCGCCAGCAGCCAAGAATACCCGCAGGGGGCGGGCTATGGCTACACCTTC. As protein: CASSQEYPQGAGYGYTF.

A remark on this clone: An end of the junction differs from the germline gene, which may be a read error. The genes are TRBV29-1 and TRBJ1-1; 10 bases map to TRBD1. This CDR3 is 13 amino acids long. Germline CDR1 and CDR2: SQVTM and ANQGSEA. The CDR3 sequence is CSTRSGTGAPTYF. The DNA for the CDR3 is TGCAGCACCCGGAGTGGGACAGGGGCACCTACTTACTTT. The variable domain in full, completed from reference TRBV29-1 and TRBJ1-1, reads SAVISQKPSRDICQRGTSLTIQCQVDSQVTMMFWYRQQPGQSLTLIATANQGSEATYESGFVIDKFPISRPNLTFSTLTVSNMSPEDSSIYLCSTRSGTGAPTYFGQGTRLTVV.

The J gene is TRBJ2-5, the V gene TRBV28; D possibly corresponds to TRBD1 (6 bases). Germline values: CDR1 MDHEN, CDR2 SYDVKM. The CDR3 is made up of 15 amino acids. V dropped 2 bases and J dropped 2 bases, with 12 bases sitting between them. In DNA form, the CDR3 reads TGTGCCAGCAGTTTACCTAACAGGGTTCAAGAGACCCAGTACTTC. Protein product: CASSLPNRVQETQYF.

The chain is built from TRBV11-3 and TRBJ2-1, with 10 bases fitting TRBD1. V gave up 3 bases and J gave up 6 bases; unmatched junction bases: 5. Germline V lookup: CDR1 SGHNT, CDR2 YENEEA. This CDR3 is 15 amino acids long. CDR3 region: CASSFAGTGVNEQFF. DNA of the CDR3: TGTGCCAGCAGCTTTGCCGGGACAGGGGTCAATGAGCAGTTCTTC.

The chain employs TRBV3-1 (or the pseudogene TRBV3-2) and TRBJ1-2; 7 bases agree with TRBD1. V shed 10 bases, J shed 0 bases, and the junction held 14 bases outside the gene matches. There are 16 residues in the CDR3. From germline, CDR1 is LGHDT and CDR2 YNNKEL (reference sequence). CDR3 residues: CATSNRQGRANYGYTF. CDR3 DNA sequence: TGTGCCACCTCGAATCGACAGGGACGAGCTAACTATGGCTACACCTTC.

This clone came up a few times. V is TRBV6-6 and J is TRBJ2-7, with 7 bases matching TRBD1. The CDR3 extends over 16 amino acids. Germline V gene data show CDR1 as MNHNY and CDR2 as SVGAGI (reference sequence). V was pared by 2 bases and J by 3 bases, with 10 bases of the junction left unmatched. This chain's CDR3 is CASSYPTGQGGYEQYF. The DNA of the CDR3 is TGTGCCAGCAGTTACCCGACAGGGCAGGGCGGCTACGAGCAGTACTTC.

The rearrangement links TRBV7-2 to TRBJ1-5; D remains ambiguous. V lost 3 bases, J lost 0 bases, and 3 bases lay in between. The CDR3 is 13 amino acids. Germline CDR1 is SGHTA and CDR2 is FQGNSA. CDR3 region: CASSLRSNQPQHF. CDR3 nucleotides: TGTGCCAGCAGCTTGCGTAGCAATCAGCCCCAGCATTTT.